This entry describes one T cell receptor beta chain. The authors split each subset's genomic DNA evenly across several immunoSEQ plates. Among the unsorted PBMC samples, replicate PCRs used 300 ng DNA, approximately 30,000 T cell genomes. Produced via immunoSEQ multiplex PCR; TCRdb's table is partial and in-frame only. Altogether about 490,000 clones are present, 70% to 80% being singletons, with the ten largest covering around 13%. These data belong to a study of shared clonotypes between healthy human individuals. The sequenced material came from PBMCs. The sequence derives from a middle-aged woman in good health. Some clones in this sample may be carry-over from other donors' samples.

The CDR3 coding sequence is TGTGCCAGCAGCTTGAGTGGGAACTACGAGCAGTACTTC. This translates into CASSLSGNYEQYF. This chain joins TRBV5-8 and TRBJ2-7; D is undetermined. The CDR3 sequence is 13 residues long. V shed 1 base and J shed 3 bases, with 8 bases lying between them. Germline-derived CDR1 and CDR2 are SGHTS and YDEGEE. Combining the CDR3 with reference TRBV5-8 and TRBJ2-7 gives the whole variable domain EAGVTQSPTHLIKTRGQQATLRCSPISGHTSVYWYQQALGLGLQFLLWYDEGEERNRGNFPPRFSGRQFPNYSSELNVNALELEDSALYLCASSLSGNYEQYFGPGTRLTVT.